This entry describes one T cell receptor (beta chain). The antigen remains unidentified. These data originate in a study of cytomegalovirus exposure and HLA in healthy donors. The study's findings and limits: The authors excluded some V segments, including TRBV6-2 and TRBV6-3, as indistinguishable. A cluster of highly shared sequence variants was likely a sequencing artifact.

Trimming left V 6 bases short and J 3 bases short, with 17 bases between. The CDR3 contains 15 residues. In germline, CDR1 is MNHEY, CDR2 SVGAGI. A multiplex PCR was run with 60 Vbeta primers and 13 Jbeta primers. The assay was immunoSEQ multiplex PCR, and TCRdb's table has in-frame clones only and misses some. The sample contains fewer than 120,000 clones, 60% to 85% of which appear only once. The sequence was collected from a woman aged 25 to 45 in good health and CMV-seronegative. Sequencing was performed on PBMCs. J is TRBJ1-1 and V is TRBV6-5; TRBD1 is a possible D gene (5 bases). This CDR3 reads CASRQSRDGDTEAFF. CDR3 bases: TGTGCCAGCAGGCAGAGCAGGGATGGGGACACTGAAGCTTTCTTT.